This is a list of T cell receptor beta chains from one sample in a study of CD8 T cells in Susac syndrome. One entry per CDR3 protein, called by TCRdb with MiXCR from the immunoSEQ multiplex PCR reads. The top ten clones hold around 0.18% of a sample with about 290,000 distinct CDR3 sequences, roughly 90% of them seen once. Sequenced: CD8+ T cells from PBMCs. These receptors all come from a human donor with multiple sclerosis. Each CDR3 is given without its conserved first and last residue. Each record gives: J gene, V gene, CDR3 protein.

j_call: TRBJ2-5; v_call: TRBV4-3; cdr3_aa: ASSQDGATRGPETQY
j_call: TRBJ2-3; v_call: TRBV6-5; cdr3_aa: ASSYGAGVGDTQY
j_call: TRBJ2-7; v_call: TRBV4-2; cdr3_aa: ASSQDPNAQGLGYEQY
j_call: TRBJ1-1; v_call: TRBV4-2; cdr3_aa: ASSQEYRDAAEAF
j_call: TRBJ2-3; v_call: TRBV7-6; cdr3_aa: ASSLGGGDWTDTQY
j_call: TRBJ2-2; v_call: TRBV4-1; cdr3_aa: ASSLIGSGELF
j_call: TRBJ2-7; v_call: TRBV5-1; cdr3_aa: ASSLESGIAYEQY
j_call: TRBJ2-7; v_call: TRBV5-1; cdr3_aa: ASSFNDGSYEQY
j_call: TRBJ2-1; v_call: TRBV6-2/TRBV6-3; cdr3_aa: ASSSGTGGF
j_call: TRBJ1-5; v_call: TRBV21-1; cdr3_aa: ASTGLEPQH
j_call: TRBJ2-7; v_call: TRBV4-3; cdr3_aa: ASSLGRSPTYEQY
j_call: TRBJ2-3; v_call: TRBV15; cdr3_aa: ATSRSKASTDTQY
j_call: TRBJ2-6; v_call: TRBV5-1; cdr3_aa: ASGRLSPGANVLT
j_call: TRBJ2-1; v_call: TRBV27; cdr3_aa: ASSLRLAAMNEQF
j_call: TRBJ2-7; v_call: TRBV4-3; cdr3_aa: ASSQDLSSGLYEQY
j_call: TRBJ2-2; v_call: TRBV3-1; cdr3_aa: ASSQETTLYWSGGDTGELF
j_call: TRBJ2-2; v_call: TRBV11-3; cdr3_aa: ASSFWGYGELF
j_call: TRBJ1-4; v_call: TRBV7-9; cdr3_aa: ASSLPSEKLF
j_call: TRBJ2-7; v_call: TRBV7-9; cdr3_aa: ASSLEGLEQY
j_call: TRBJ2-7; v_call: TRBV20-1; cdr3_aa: SATAGVGSYEQY
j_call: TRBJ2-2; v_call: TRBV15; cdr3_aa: ATSSAQQGRGDTGELF
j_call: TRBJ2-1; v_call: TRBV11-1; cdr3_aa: ASSLPGRSSYNEQF
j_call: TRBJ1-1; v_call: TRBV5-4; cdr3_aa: ASRWEANTEAF
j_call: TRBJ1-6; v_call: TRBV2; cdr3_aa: ASRTDRVNSPLH
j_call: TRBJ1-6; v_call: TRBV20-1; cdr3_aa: SAVGDRVNNSPLH
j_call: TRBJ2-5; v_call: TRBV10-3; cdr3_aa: AISDGVQETQY
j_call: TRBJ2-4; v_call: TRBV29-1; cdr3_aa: SVEEISSGGLAKNIQY
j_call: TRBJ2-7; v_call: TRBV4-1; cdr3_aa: ASSQEGDYEQY
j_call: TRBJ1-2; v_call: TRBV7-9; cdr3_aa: AGRENYGYT
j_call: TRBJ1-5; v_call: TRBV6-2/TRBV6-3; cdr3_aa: ASSYQYRGLGQPQH